Only a few counts were recorded for the clone carrying this TCR beta chain. PBMCs were collected from an approximately 9 ml volume of fresh peripheral blood. This record comes from a study of T cells in Graves' hyperthyroidism and ophthalmopathy. Amplified regions were TCR beta CDR3 sequences from RNA transcripts. HTBI primers were the set used in a first-round RT-PCR of the TCR CDR3. TCRdb re-called the multiplex PCR reads through MiXCR, storing one row per CDR3 protein. Of more than 600,000 distinct CDR3 sequences listed, approximately 16% were seen once; the top ten hold under 9.5%. The germline gives CDR1 KGHSH, CDR2 LQKENI. The V end was cut by 1 base, the J end by 0 bases, with 9 bases between. This CDR3 is built from 15 residues.

The receptor was isolated from a man between 18 and 35 years old with Graves' hyperthyroidism. The V call is TRBV18, the J call TRBJ1-1, with a possible D match to TRBD1 (6 bases). Sample: blood. The DNA for the CDR3 is TGTGCCAGCTCACCACTGCCAGGGGTGAACACTGAAGCTTTCTTT. Its protein product is CASSPLPGVNTEAFF. Supplemented by reference TRBV18 and TRBJ1-1, the full variable domain reads NAGVMQNPRHLVRRRGQEARLRCSPMKGHSHVYWYRQLPEEGLKFMVYLQKENIIDESGMPKERFSAEFPKEGPSILRIQQVVRGDSAAYFCASSPLPGVNTEAFFGQGTRLTVV.